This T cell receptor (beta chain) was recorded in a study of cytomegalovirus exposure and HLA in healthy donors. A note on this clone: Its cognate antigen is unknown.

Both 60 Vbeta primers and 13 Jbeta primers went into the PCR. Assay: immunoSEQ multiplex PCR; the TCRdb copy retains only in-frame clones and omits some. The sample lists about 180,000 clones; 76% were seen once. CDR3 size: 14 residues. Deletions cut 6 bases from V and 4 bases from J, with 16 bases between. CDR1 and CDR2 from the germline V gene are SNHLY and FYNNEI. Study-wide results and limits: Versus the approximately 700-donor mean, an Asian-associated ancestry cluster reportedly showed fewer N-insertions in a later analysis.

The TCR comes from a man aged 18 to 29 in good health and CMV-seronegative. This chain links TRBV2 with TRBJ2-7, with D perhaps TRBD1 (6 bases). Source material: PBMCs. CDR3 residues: CASRVQGISYEQYF. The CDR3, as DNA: TGTGCCAGCAGAGTCCAGGGGATTTCGTACGAGCAGTACTTC.